This entry lists 15 T cell receptor beta chains sequenced from one sample in a study of cytomegalovirus exposure and HLA in healthy donors. Libraries were prepared by immunoSEQ multiplex PCR; TCRdb keeps only in-frame clonotypes and omits some of them. The sample holds about 170,000 clones, around 87% seen once. Sample: PBMCs. Source of these receptors: a woman in her thirties in good health and CMV-seronegative.

V and J are TRBV9 and TRBJ2-3, with 7 bases identical to TRBD2. CDR1 SGDLS and CDR2 YYNGEE come from the germline V gene. This CDR3 region has 16 residues. The V gene end was trimmed by 0 bases and the J gene end by 1 base; junction bases not matched to a gene: 5. DNA for the CDR3: TGTGCCAGCAGCGTAGAGGCGGGGGAGGGCACAGATACGCAGTATTTT. Amino acid sequence: CASSVEAGEGTDTQYF. The full variable domain, its missing parts supplied by reference TRBV9 and TRBJ2-3, is DSGVTQTPKHLITATGQRVTLRCSPRSGDLSVYWYQQSLDQGLQFLIQYYNGEERAKGNILERFSAQQFPDLHSELNLSSLELGDSALYFCASSVEAGEGTDTQYFGPGTRLTVL.

In DNA form, the CDR3 reads TGTGCCAGCAGCTTAAAGCGGGGGGGCCCTTTTAATGAGCAGTTCTTC. This translates into CASSLKRGGPFNEQFF. The chain joins TRBV7-8 to TRBJ2-1, with 10 bases aligning to TRBD2. Germline CDR1 SGHVS, CDR2 FQNEAQ. This CDR3 region has 16 residues. After removal of 2 bases from V and 7 bases from J, the junction contained 8 bases not matched to a gene.

This clone was detected only a few times. The V call is TRBV2, the J call TRBJ2-1, with 7 bases aligning to TRBD2. J lost 2 bases, V lost 4 bases, and 11 bases had no gene match. CDR1 and CDR2 from the germline V gene are SNHLY and FYNNEI. The CDR3 contains 17 residues. The CDR3 spells CASSAESGGFPYNEQFF. CDR3 coding DNA: TGTGCCAGCAGTGCAGAGTCCGGGGGGTTCCCCTACAATGAGCAGTTCTTC.

The chain uses TRBV5-8 and TRBJ2-7; D not resolved. The CDR3 sequence is 13 residues long. The germline V gene encodes CDR1 SGHTS and CDR2 YDEGEE. Between the trimmed V and J ends, which lost 0 bases and 6 bases, there was a span of 10 bases. As DNA, the CDR3 is TGTGCCAGCAGCTTGGGTGGGCTCCGCGAGCAGTACTTC. Translating it yields CASSLGGLREQYF.

J is TRBJ2-3 and V is TRBV29-1; unclear D gene. Between the trimmed V and J ends, which lost 1 base and 5 bases, there was a span of 7 bases. The CDR3 extends over 12 amino acids. Germline assignment: CDR1 SQVTM and CDR2 ANQGSEA. CDR3 amino acids: CSVEAPGDTQYF. The CDR3 nucleotides read TGCAGCGTTGAAGCCCCAGGAGATACGCAGTATTTT.

For this clone: This sample also contains other DNA sequences that code for the same CDR3. The genes are TRBV19 and TRBJ1-5, with 8 bases that match TRBD1. Germline CDR1 LNHDA, CDR2 SQIVND (reference sequence). V trimming: 6 bases; J trimming: 1 base; junction bases outside the gene matches: 2. There are 14 residues in the CDR3. The CDR3 is CASSDRGSNQPQHF. CDR3 nucleotide sequence: TGTGCCAGTAGCGACAGGGGAAGCAATCAGCCCCAGCATTTT.

V is TRBV23-1 and J is TRBJ2-7; 9 bases fit TRBD1. TRBV23-1 is designated an ORF whose function remains uncertain. The CDR3 runs to 16 residues. J gave up 2 bases and V 2 bases, and 7 bases lay outside the gene matches. The CDR3 DNA reads as TGCGCCAGCAGTCAACGACAGGGGGTACCCCCCTACGAGCAGTACTTC. Translated, it gives CASSQRQGVPPYEQYF.

The gene calls are TRBV19 and TRBJ1-3, with unresolved D. The CDR3 sequence is 13 residues long. Trimming shortened V by 3 bases and J by 1 base, and 4 bases separated the two germline ends. CDR1 is LNHDA, CDR2 SQIVND, per germline (reference sequence). CDR3 nucleotides: TGTGCCAGTAGTATTCGGTCTGGAAACACCATATATTTT. Its protein product is CASSIRSGNTIYF.

For the CDR3, the DNA is TGTGCCAGCACTAGCGGGGGCACAGATACGCAGTATTTT. It yields the protein CASTSGGTDTQYF. The rearrangement joins TRBV9 to TRBJ2-3; 9 bases fit TRBD2. Trimming at V came to 6 bases and at J to 1 base, leaving 0 bases not matched to a gene. This CDR3 has 13 residues. CDR1 is SGDLS, CDR2 YYNGEE, per germline.

This clone was seen only once. The V and J genes are TRBV6-6 and TRBJ1-1; 7 bases line up with TRBD1. Unmatched junction bases numbered 8, after V lost 4 bases and J lost 6 bases. This CDR3 spans 14 amino acids. Germline V lookup: CDR1 MNHNY, CDR2 SVGAGI (reference sequence). The CDR3 is CASSFSGGSAEAFF. CDR3 in DNA: TGTGCCAGCAGTTTCTCAGGGGGAAGCGCTGAAGCTTTCTTT.

In its sample, this clone was seen once. CDR3 residues: CASSLAATGPMTGNTIYF. The CDR3 nucleotides read TGTGCCAGCAGCTTGGCCGCGACAGGCCCGATGACCGGAAACACCATATATTTT. The chain couples TRBV5-4 to TRBJ1-3; D may be TRBD1 (6 bases). The CDR3 has 18 amino acids. Germline loops: CDR1 SGHNT, CDR2 YYREEE (reference sequence). Deletions cut 0 bases from V and 4 bases from J, with 20 bases between.

V gene TRBV30 combines with J gene TRBJ2-5; 8 nucleotides line up with TRBD1. The CDR3 totals 13 residues. Germline-derived CDR1 and CDR2 are GTSNPN and SVGIG (reference sequence). Trimming removed 8 bases from V and 11 bases from J; junction bases left unmatched: 16. DNA of the CDR3: TGTGCCCGCGTGGGGACAGGACTAAATGGGCAGTACTTC. Translating it yields CARVGTGLNGQYF. The variable domain in full, with the rest retrieved from reference TRBV30 and TRBJ2-5, is SQTIHQWPATLVQPVGSPLSLECTVEGTSNPNLYWYRQAAGRGLQLLFYSVGIGQISSEVPQNLSASRPQDRQFILSSKKLLLSDSGFYLCARVGTGLNGQYFGPGTRLLVL.

The V call is TRBV15, the J call TRBJ1-1, with D unresolved. CDR1 is LNHNV, CDR2 YYDKDF, per germline (reference sequence). Between the trimmed V and J ends, which lost 0 bases and 5 bases, there was a span of 10 bases. The CDR3 covers 14 residues. The CDR3 spells CATSRDAQVTEAFF. The DNA for the CDR3 is TGTGCCACCAGCAGAGATGCGCAGGTTACTGAAGCTTTCTTT. Supplemented by reference TRBV15 and TRBJ1-1, the full variable domain reads DAMVIQNPRYQVTQFGKPVTLSCSQTLNHNVMYWYQQKSSQAPKLLFHYYDKDFNNEADTPDNFQSRRPNTSFCFLDIRSPGLGDTAMYLCATSRDAQVTEAFFGQGTRLTVV.

The chain recombines TRBV19 with TRBJ1-6; the D gene is possibly TRBD1 (6 bases). This CDR3 has 16 amino acids. CDR1 and CDR2 from the germline V gene are LNHDA and SQIVND (reference sequence). V shed 4 bases and J shed 0 bases, with 10 bases lying between them. The chain's CDR3 is CASSTTGSSYNSPLHF. For the CDR3, the DNA is TGTGCCAGTAGTACAACAGGGAGCTCCTATAATTCACCCCTCCACTTT.

This sequence joins TRBV27 and TRBJ1-5; D not resolved. Germline values: CDR1 MNHEY, CDR2 SMNVEV (reference sequence). Trimming removed 7 bases at V and 0 bases at J, with 16 bases between. The CDR3 totals 16 residues. The CDR3 region has the DNA TGTGCCAGCACCCAGCCCCCAGGTTATAGCAATCAGCCCCAGCATTTT. The encoded protein is CASTQPPGYSNQPQHF.